What follows are 5 T cell receptor beta chains derived from one specimen sequenced in a study of blood T cell repertoires in COVID-19. Only in-frame clones appear in the TCRdb table, and some are missing; sequencing was by immunoSEQ multiplex PCR. This repertoire shows more than 250,000 clones, around 86% found once; its top ten account for 1%. The sample consisted of peripheral blood. The receptors shown here come from a middle-aged man with active or convalescent COVID-19.

The chain is built from TRBV6-4 and TRBJ1-5, with TRBD1 identical over 7 bases. After removal of 2 bases from V and 4 bases from J, the junction contained 8 bases not matched to a gene. In germline, CDR1 is MRHNA, CDR2 SNTAGT. The CDR3 totals 16 residues. The CDR3 bases are TGTGCCAGCAGTGACCCCGGACAGGTCTTAAATCAGCCCCAGCATTTT. It encodes CASSDPGQVLNQPQHF.

The V and J genes are TRBV6-1 and TRBJ2-7; D might be TRBD1 (6 bases). The CDR3 totals 15 residues. Trimming cost V 3 bases and J 5 bases, with 17 bases left between them. Per the germline V gene, CDR1 is MNHNS and CDR2 is SASEGT. The CDR3 spells CASSDLTGALDEQYF. The CDR3 nucleotides read TGTGCCAGCAGTGATTTGACAGGCGCCCTAGACGAGCAGTACTTC.

The gene calls are TRBV5-1 and TRBJ2-7, with 8 bases identical to TRBD1. The V and J ends lost 4 bases and 9 bases, in that order; junction bases with no gene match: 9. CDR3 length: 13 residues. CDR1 and CDR2 (germline): SGHRS, YFSETQ. The CDR3 sequence: CASSIPGTGSQYF. Here the CDR3 DNA reads TGCGCCAGCAGCATCCCCGGGACAGGATCGCAGTACTTC.

The CDR3 loop is CASSQDFVSGNTIYF. In nucleotides, the CDR3 is TGTGCCAGCAGCCAAGATTTCGTCTCTGGAAACACCATATATTTT. This chain uses TRBV3-1 (or the pseudogene TRBV3-2) with TRBJ1-3; D is uncertain. The germline V and J ends were trimmed by 0 bases and 0 bases, with 6 bases remaining between them. The germline gives CDR1 LGHDT, CDR2 YNNKEL (reference sequence). The CDR3 runs to 15 residues.

The chain couples TRBV10-3 to TRBJ1-5, with no clear D. The V end lost 10 bases, the J end lost 4 bases, and 14 bases lay between the germline ends. The germline CDR1 and CDR2 sequences are ENHRY and SYGVKD. The CDR3 is made up of 13 amino acids. CDR3 sequence: CATSGENNQPQHF. In DNA form, the CDR3 reads TGTGCCACCTCGGGAGAGAATAATCAGCCCCAGCATTTT.